This T cell receptor beta chain was identified in a study of T cells in tumors after PD-1 blockade. On the study more broadly: Either cemiplimab 350 mg every 2 weeks or pembrolizumab 200 mg every 3 weeks was given. Some patients also took daily vismodegib 150 mg during anti-PD-1 treatment.

The CDR3 runs to 16 residues. V lost 1 base, J lost 8 bases, and 8 bases stayed unmatched. The V gene's germline CDR1 is KGHSH and CDR2 LQKENI. The table came from immunoSEQ multiplex PCR; TCRdb's copy has only in-frame clones and leaves some out. Of about 47,000 clones listed, approximately 75% were seen once; the top ten hold over 15%. Findings and caveats of the study: About 41% of tumor TCR clonotypes were also found in blood.

Regarding this clone: What it binds is not known.

The source material was PBMCs, sampled before anti-PD-1 treatment. The V gene is TRBV18, the J gene TRBJ1-4; 9 bases align to TRBD1. This TCR was recovered from a human donor with basal cell carcinoma. The CDR3 is CASSPLYGTGNEKLFF. CDR3 DNA: TGTGCCAGCTCACCACTATACGGGACAGGGAACGAAAAACTGTTTTTT.